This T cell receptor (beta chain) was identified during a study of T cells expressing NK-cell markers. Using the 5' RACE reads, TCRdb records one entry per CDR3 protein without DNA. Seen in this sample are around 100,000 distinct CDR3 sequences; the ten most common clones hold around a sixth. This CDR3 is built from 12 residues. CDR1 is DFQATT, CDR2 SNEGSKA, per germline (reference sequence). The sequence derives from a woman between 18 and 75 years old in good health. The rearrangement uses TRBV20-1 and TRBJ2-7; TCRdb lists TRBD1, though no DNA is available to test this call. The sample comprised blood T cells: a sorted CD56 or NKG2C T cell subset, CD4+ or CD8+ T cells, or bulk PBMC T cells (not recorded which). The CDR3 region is CSARLRGGEQYF.